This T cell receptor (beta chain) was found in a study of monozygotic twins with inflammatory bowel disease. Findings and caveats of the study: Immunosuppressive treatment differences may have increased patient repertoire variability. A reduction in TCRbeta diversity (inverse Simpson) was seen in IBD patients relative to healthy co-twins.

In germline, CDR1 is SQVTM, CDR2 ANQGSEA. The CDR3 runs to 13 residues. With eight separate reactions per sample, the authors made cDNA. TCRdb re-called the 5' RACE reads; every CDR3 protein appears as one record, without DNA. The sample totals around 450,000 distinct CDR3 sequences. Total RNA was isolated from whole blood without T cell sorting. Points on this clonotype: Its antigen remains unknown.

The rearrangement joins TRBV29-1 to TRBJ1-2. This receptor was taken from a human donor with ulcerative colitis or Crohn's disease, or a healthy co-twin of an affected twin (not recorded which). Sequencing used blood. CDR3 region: CSVEEAETYGYTF.